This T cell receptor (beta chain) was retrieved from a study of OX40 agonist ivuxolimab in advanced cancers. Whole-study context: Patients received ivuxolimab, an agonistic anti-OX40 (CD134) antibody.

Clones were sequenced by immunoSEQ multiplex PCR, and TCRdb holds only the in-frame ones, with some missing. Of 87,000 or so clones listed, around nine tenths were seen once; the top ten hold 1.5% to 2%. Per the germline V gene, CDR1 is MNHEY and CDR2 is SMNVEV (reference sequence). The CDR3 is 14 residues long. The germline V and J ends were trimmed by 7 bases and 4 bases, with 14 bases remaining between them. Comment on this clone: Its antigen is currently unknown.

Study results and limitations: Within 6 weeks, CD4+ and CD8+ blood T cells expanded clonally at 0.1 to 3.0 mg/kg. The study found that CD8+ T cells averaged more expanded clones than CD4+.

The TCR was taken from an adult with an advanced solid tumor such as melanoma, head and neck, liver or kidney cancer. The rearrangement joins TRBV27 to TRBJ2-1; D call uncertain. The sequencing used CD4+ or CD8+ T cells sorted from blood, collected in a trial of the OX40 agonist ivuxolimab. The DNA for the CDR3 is TGTGCCAGCAAACTGGATTTCAATTACAATGAGCAGTTCTTC. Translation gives CASKLDFNYNEQFF.